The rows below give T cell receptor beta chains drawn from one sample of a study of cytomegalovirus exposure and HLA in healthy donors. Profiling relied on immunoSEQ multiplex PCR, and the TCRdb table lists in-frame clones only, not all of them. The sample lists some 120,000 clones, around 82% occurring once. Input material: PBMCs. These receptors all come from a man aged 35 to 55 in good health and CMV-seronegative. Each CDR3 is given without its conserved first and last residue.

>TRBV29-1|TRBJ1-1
SVEQGGSLGAF
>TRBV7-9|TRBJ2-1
ASSLITSGGNEQF
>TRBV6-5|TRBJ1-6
ASSWGDRPSAPLH
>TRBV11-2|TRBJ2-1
ASSFTGMIEQF
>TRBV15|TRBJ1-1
ATSGWGGRVNTEAF
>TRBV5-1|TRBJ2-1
ASSFAQENEQF
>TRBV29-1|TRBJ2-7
SAQDRVTEQY
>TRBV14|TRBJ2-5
ASSILAQETQY
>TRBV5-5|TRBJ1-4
ASGGTGFEKLF
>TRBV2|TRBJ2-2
ASNGGGRNTGELF
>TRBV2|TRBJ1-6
ASSVRGARDNSPLH
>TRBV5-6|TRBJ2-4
ASSLARLANIQY
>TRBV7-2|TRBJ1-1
ASSRDRGTEAF
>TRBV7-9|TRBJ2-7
ASRLTGNEQY
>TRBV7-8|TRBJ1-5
ASSPRRDRDRYSNQPQH
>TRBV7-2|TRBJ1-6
ASSPGSGVNSPLH
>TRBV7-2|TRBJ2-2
ASSLARDGGELF
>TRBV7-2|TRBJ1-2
ASSAGPYGYT
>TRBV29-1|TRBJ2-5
SVDGGRETQY
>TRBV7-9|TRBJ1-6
ASSLGALNNSPLH
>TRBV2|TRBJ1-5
ASSEEGYQPQH
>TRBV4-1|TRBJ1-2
ASSPGQGSPYGYT
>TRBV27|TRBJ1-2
ASRQNRGPGYGYT
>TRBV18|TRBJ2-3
ASSSQGPGTDTQY
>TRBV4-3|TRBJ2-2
ASSQEAGAGGELF
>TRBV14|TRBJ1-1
ASSHRGMNTEAF
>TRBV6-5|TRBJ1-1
ALGGIVCTEAF
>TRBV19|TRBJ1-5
ASSIEGENQPQH
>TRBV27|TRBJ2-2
ASSYLATGFTGELF
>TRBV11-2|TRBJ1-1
ASSSRQGAGRSEAF
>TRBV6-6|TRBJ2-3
ASSAGTLSRPDTQY
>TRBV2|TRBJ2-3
ASSSGADTQY
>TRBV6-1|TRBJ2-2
AMLAGGTGELF
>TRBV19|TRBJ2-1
ASSIGGGVNEQF
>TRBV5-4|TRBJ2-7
ASSRGQIPYEQY
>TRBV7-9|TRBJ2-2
ASSSRDRYPGEPF
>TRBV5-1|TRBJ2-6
ASRADGTSLSGANVLT
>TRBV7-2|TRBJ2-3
ASSLGLAGDTQY
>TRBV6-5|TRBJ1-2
ASSEAGNYGYT
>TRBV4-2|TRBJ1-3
ASSQVLGMSSGNTIY
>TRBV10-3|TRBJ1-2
AISENRGLT
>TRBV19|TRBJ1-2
ASSMTWQGTSYGYT
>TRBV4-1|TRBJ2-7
ASSQVGSYEQY
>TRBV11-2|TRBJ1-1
ASSVYGREAF
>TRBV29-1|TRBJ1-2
SVGPSGTHGYT
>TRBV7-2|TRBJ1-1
ATRVTGSNTEAF
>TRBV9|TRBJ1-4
ASSARQGNEKLF
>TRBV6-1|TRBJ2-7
ASTRPGAYEQY
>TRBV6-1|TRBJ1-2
ASRAGESYGYT
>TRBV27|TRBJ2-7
ASSFTGTYEQY
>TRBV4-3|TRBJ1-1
ASSQEQDTEAF
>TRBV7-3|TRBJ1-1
ASSLQENTEAF
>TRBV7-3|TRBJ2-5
ASSLESFQETQY
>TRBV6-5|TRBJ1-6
ASSDRENSPLH
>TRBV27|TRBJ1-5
ASSLSGGPQPQH
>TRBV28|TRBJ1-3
ASREGGNTIY
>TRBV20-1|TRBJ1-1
SARAQLEAF
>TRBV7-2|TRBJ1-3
ASSHPQGNTIY
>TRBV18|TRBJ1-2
ASSLQGDYGYT